One T cell receptor (beta chain) is described in this entry. Its antigen is not identified. The V end lost 4 bases, the J end lost 8 bases, and 14 bases lay between the germline ends. The germline V gene has CDR1 SGHTA and CDR2 FQGNSA. This CDR3 is built from 14 residues. This sample stems from a study of T cell responses to AZD1222 COVID-19 vaccine. Repertoires were generated with immunoSEQ multiplex PCR, while TCRdb's copy carries only in-frame clones and drops some. The sample records over 95,000 clones, about 89% being singletons. Study-wide results and limits: The number of AZD1222 recipients seropositive at baseline was only five or six. In the spike-specific TCR repertoire, nearly half reportedly target unmutated variant regions.

The source of this sequence is an adult in good health. The sequencing used peripheral blood, collected on day 0 of AZD1222 vaccination. The chain carries TRBV7-2 and TRBJ1-4; D is perhaps TRBD1 (6 bases). CDR3 sequence reads: CASSSQGRGEKLFF. DNA of the CDR3: TGTGCCAGCAGCTCACAGGGCCGGGGGGAAAAACTGTTTTTT.